The entry that follows covers one T cell receptor beta chain sequence. Its antigen is currently unknown. For the second PCR, which ran for 7 to 11 cycles, a sample-barcoded 5' primer and a J-beta primer mix were used. From the 5' RACE reads, TCRdb called clonotypes with MiXCR, one entry per CDR3 protein. This repertoire shows a few hundred thousand distinct CDR3 sequences, 27% found once; its top ten account for about 18%. These data originate in a study of blood T cells in healthy people across ages. At the level of the study: When template switching was applied, about one barcoded beta molecule was captured per two T cells.

The junction had 4 bases not matched to a gene; V was cut back by 4 bases and J by 6 bases. In germline, CDR1 is SNHLY, CDR2 FYNNEI. This CDR3 has 13 amino acids. Study outcomes and limitations: While age rose, TCR beta diversity per million T cells dropped in a roughly linear way.

Donation came from healthy Caucasian individuals in Russia who were aged about 6 to 100. Specimen: blood. The sequence was obtained from a woman aged 65 to 85 in good health. This chain uses TRBV2 with TRBJ2-3, with 7 bases lining up with TRBD1. CDR3 in DNA: TGTGCCAGCAGTGCGCAGGGGGTTGATACGCAGTATTTT. Translated, it gives CASSAQGVDTQYF.